One and the same sample provided the 28 T cell receptor beta chains below, sequenced in a study of cytomegalovirus exposure and HLA in healthy donors. Sequenced by immunoSEQ multiplex PCR; TCRdb stores in-frame clones only, minus some. The table lists 100,000 to 150,000 clones, over 65% of them singletons, with approximately 2% in the top ten. Material: PBMCs. These receptors were collected from a woman in her thirties in good health and CMV-seronegative.

The DNA of the CDR3 is TGTGCCAGCTCACCAAAAACAGGGTTGGAGACCCAGTACTTC. As protein: CASSPKTGLETQYF. V and J are TRBV18 and TRBJ2-5; perhaps TRBD1 as D (6 bases). CDR3 length equals 14 residues. V lost 2 bases to trimming and J lost 5 bases, with 12 bases between them. Germline V gene sequence: CDR1 KGHSH, CDR2 LQKENI.

The chain employs TRBV6-1 and TRBJ2-2; TRBD1 agrees at 9 bases. CDR3 length: 15 residues. The germline V gene has CDR1 MNHNS and CDR2 SASEGT. The J segment lost 5 bases and the V segment lost 6 bases, leaving 7 bases of the junction unmatched. CDR3 loop: CASSVQGAHTGELFF. The CDR3 nucleotides read TGTGCCAGCAGCGTACAGGGGGCGCATACCGGGGAGCTGTTTTTT.

The V and J genes are TRBV5-4 and TRBJ1-2; the D gene is possibly TRBD1 (5 bases). V dropped 4 bases and J dropped 5 bases, with 12 bases sitting between them. The CDR3 totals 13 residues. Germline V gene sequence: CDR1 SGHNT, CDR2 YYREEE (reference sequence). The CDR3 bases are TGTGCCAGCAGCCCTCCCGGGGGATATGGCTACACCTTC. It specifies CASSPPGGYGYTF.

The CDR3 DNA reads as TGTGCCAGCAGACCCGGGACAGGCTTTAATGAAAAACTGTTTTTT. Its protein is CASRPGTGFNEKLFF. The J gene is TRBJ1-4, the V gene TRBV2; 8 nucleotides agree with TRBD1. Germline V gives CDR1 SNHLY, CDR2 FYNNEI. V gave up 6 bases and J gave up 4 bases; unmatched junction bases: 7. This CDR3 contains 15 residues. The full variable domain, its missing parts supplied by reference TRBV2 and TRBJ1-4, is EPEVTQTPSHQVTQMGQEVILRCVPISNHLYFYWYRQILGQKVEFLVSFYNNEISEKSEIFDDQFSVERPDGSNFTLKIRSTKLEDSAMYFCASRPGTGFNEKLFFGSGTQLSVL.

The chain is built from TRBV10-3 and TRBJ1-4, with 12 bases that match TRBD1. CDR3 length: 15 amino acids. In germline, CDR1 is ENHRY, CDR2 SYGVKD. With 3 bases clipped from V and 8 bases from J, the junction kept 4 bases outside the gene matches. The CDR3 region is CAISDGTGGGEKLFF. CDR3 nucleotide sequence: TGTGCCATCAGTGACGGGACAGGGGGCGGCGAAAAACTGTTTTTT.

The sample holds one count of this clone. V is TRBV5-1 and J is TRBJ1-1; 7 bases line up with TRBD1. The germline CDR1 and CDR2 sequences are SGHRS and YFSETQ. The CDR3 loop spans 14 amino acids. V lost 0 bases, J lost 10 bases, and 9 bases stayed unmatched. The CDR3 here is CASSLVPGQGGAFF. The CDR3 DNA sequence: TGCGCCAGCAGCTTGGTGCCCGGGCAGGGGGGAGCTTTCTTT.

The chain recombines TRBV6-5 with TRBJ1-1; tentative D call: TRBD1 (6 bases). The ends were cut back, 10 bases at V and 1 base at J, with 13 bases in the middle. CDR3 length: 13 residues. Per the germline V gene, CDR1 is MNHEY and CDR2 is SVGAGI. CDR3 loop: CATYRVRNTEAFF. The CDR3 DNA sequence: TGTGCCACCTACAGGGTTAGGAACACTGAAGCTTTCTTT.

V and J are TRBV7-8 and TRBJ1-2; no reliable D call. The germline CDR1 and CDR2 sequences are SGHVS and FQNEAQ. V was pared by 2 bases and J by 4 bases, with 8 bases between. CDR3 length equals 13 residues. DNA for the CDR3: TGTGCCAGCAGCTTAAGTCCAGGCTATGGCTACACCTTC. Translated: CASSLSPGYGYTF.

The chain carries TRBV7-9 and TRBJ1-1, with D maybe TRBD1 (6 bases). The CDR3 is 11 residues long. The germline CDR1 and CDR2 sequences are SEHNR and FQNEAQ (reference sequence). V was cut by 5 bases and J by 8 bases, with 9 bases left in between. The CDR3 is CASSPDREAFF. The DNA of the CDR3 is TGTGCCAGCAGCCCTGACAGGGAAGCTTTCTTT.

The V gene is TRBV12-2, the J gene TRBJ1-2; TRBD1 is the table's D call, not checked against the DNA. TRBV12-2 is labeled a pseudogene. The CDR3 totals 19 residues. The CDR3 loop reads CASRLASSGLGQRGYGYTF. The CDR3 DNA is TGTGCAAGTCGCTTAGCGTCCTCGGGGCTGGGACAACGTGGATATGGCTACACCTTC.

V usage is TRBV18 and J usage is TRBJ2-5; D is uncertain. V shed 5 bases and J shed 2 bases, with 6 bases lying between them. Germline CDR1 is KGHSH and CDR2 is LQKENI. The CDR3 is made up of 12 amino acids. CDR3 DNA: TGTGCCAGCTCAGCCCAGCAAGAGACCCAGTACTTC. The encoded protein is CASSAQQETQYF.

CDR3 amino acids: CASSPDRYGANVLTF. The CDR3, as DNA: TGCGCCAGCAGCCCTGACAGGTACGGGGCCAACGTCCTGACTTTC. The chain joins TRBV4-3 to TRBJ2-6; D is perhaps TRBD1 (6 bases). This CDR3 has 15 amino acids. Germline V lookup: CDR1 LGHNA, CDR2 YSLEER. Trimming removed 4 bases from V and 4 bases from J, with 11 bases in between.

This clone was observed a single time. This chain connects TRBV25-1 to TRBJ2-7; 7 positions agree with TRBD1. Germline CDR1 and CDR2: MGHDK and SYGVNS. The junction had 2 bases not matched to a gene; V was cut back by 7 bases and J by 5 bases. This CDR3 has 11 amino acids. This chain's CDR3 is CASTQGDEQYF. Written as DNA, the CDR3 is TGTGCCAGCACCCAGGGGGACGAGCAGTACTTC.

This chain connects TRBV2 to TRBJ2-7, with 9 bases identical to TRBD1. Germline values: CDR1 SNHLY, CDR2 FYNNEI. The CDR3 length is 14 residues. With 4 bases clipped from V and 0 bases from J, the junction kept 1 base outside the gene matches. Here the CDR3 DNA reads TGTGCCAGCAGTGCGGACAGGGGCTCCTACGAGCAGTACTTC. Amino acid sequence: CASSADRGSYEQYF.

The chain uses TRBV15 and TRBJ1-2; D possibly corresponds to TRBD1 (6 bases). The CDR3 has 13 residues. V dropped 3 bases and J dropped 4 bases, with 9 bases sitting between them. Germline V gives CDR1 LNHNV, CDR2 YYDKDF (reference sequence). In DNA, the CDR3 is TGTGCCACCAGCAGTTCGACAGGCTATGGCTACACCTTC. Its protein is CATSSSTGYGYTF.

This clone occurred a few times. V is TRBV30 and J is TRBJ1-1; D remains ambiguous. The CDR3 runs 13 residues. Trimming shortened V by 0 bases and J by 4 bases, and 9 bases separated the two germline ends. Germline V gene data show CDR1 as GTSNPN and CDR2 as SVGIG (reference sequence). The CDR3 protein is CAWSVERTTEAFF. In DNA form, the CDR3 reads TGTGCCTGGAGTGTTGAGAGAACCACTGAAGCTTTCTTT. The whole variable domain, remainder taken from reference TRBV30 and TRBJ1-1, is SQTIHQWPATLVQPVGSPLSLECTVEGTSNPNLYWYRQAAGRGLQLLFYSVGIGQISSEVPQNLSASRPQDRQFILSSKKLLLSDSGFYLCAWSVERTTEAFFGQGTRLTVV.

The table lists this clone with a count of one. The chain links TRBV6-1 to TRBJ2-1, with 9 bases matching TRBD2. CDR3 length: 15 residues. CDR1 is MNHNS and CDR2 is SASEGT in the germline V gene. Losses at the gene ends were 8 bases for V and 6 bases for J; bases not matched to a gene: 11. CDR3 nucleotides: TGTGCCAGCGGGGAGACTAGCGGTGTCCCCAATGAGCAGTTCTTC. Amino acid sequence: CASGETSGVPNEQFF.

V gene TRBV9 combines with J gene TRBJ2-5, with D perhaps TRBD1 (6 bases). Germline-derived CDR1 and CDR2 are SGDLS and YYNGEE. V lost 2 bases and J 0 bases, leaving 11 bases between the germline ends. This CDR3 has 15 amino acids. CDR3 sequence reads: CASSVSGAYQETQYF. DNA of the CDR3: TGTGCCAGCAGCGTCTCAGGGGCGTACCAAGAGACCCAGTACTTC.

This chain connects TRBV11-3 to TRBJ1-4; D possibly corresponds to TRBD1 (5 bases). This CDR3 region has 17 residues. The germline gives CDR1 SGHNT, CDR2 YENEEA. V lost 0 bases, J lost 0 bases, and 11 bases lay in between. As DNA, the CDR3 is TGTGCCAGCAGCTTAGATCTGACAGCATCAACTAATGAAAAACTGTTTTTT. Its translation: CASSLDLTASTNEKLFF.

The chain couples TRBV7-8 to TRBJ1-4; 8 positions agree with TRBD1. CDR1 is SGHVS and CDR2 is FQNEAQ in the germline V gene. This CDR3 comprises 14 residues. Unmatched junction bases numbered 7, after V lost 5 bases and J lost 8 bases. The CDR3 DNA reads TGTGCCAGCAGCCAAGACAGGGGAGGGGAAAAACTGTTTTTT. It specifies CASSQDRGGEKLFF.

This clone came up a few times. The chain combines TRBV27 with TRBJ1-4, with 9 bases fitting TRBD1. Per the germline V gene, CDR1 is MNHEY and CDR2 is SMNVEV (reference sequence). Trimming cost V 6 bases and J 8 bases; bases outside gene matches: 7. The CDR3 covers 14 residues. The CDR3 sequence is CASRGTGINEKLFF. CDR3 DNA: TGTGCCAGCAGAGGGACAGGGATTAACGAAAAACTGTTTTTT.

This clone was counted a single time. The CDR3 loop reads CASSVKYDRPNTGELFF. The CDR3 region has the DNA TGTGCCAGCAGCGTAAAGTACGACAGGCCGAACACCGGGGAGCTGTTTTTT. The V call is TRBV9, the J call TRBJ2-2, with a possible D match to TRBD1 (6 bases). Germline CDR1 reads SGDLS; CDR2 reads YYNGEE. V was shortened by 1 base and J by 0 bases, with 13 bases between the two germline ends. CDR3 size: 17 residues.

This clone appeared once. This chain connects TRBV9 to TRBJ2-1; 12 bases fit TRBD2. This CDR3 is 19 amino acids long. Losses at the gene ends were 0 bases for V and 1 base for J; bases not matched to a gene: 8. CDR1 and CDR2 (germline): SGDLS, YYNGEE. CDR3 sequence: CASSVGLAGGSGSYNEQFF. The CDR3 bases are TGTGCCAGCAGCGTAGGGCTAGCGGGGGGGTCCGGTTCCTACAATGAGCAGTTCTTC.

The chain links TRBV25-1 to TRBJ2-1; 8 positions agree with TRBD2. Germline CDR1 is MGHDK and CDR2 is SYGVNS. V gave up 3 bases and J gave up 10 bases; unmatched junction bases: 5. The CDR3 totals 13 residues. CDR3 DNA: TGTGCCAGCAGTGACGGCCCTAGCGGGGAGCAGTTCTTC. This codes for CASSDGPSGEQFF.

The chain employs TRBV4-3 and TRBJ1-1; D perhaps matches TRBD1 (6 bases). Trimming stripped 0 bases from V and 0 bases from J, with 8 bases between. Germline CDR1 and CDR2: LGHNA and YSLEER. CDR3 length: 15 amino acids. The CDR3 loop is CASSQDRGMNTEAFF. Written as DNA, the CDR3 is TGCGCCAGCAGCCAAGACAGGGGTATGAACACTGAAGCTTTCTTT.

CDR3 in DNA: TGTGCCAGCAGCTTAGGGACAGGGGGGGCTGAAAAACTGTTTTTT. Residues: CASSLGTGGAEKLFF. The chain carries TRBV11-2 and TRBJ1-4, with 10 nucleotides matching TRBD1. Germline-derived CDR1 and CDR2 are SGHAT and FQNNGV. Trimming took 1 base from V and 7 from J; bases not matched to a gene: 3. CDR3 length equals 15 residues.

The J gene is TRBJ1-1, the V gene TRBV7-9, with 9 bases matching TRBD1. The CDR3 has 14 amino acids. CDR1 is SEHNR and CDR2 is FQNEAQ in the germline V gene (reference sequence). The J segment lost 3 bases and the V segment lost 7 bases, leaving 6 bases of the junction unmatched. DNA for the CDR3: TGTGCCAGCACCCGGGACAGGGCGGACACTGAAGCTTTCTTT. Translating it yields CASTRDRADTEAFF.

The chain couples TRBV5-1 to TRBJ1-1; perhaps TRBD1 as D (6 bases). V lost 0 bases, J lost 8 bases, and 8 bases lay in between. The germline CDR1 and CDR2 sequences are SGHRS and YFSETQ. This CDR3 has 12 amino acids. CDR3 DNA sequence: TGCGCCAGCAGCTTGGACGGGACAGAAGCTTTCTTT. Its translation: CASSLDGTEAFF.